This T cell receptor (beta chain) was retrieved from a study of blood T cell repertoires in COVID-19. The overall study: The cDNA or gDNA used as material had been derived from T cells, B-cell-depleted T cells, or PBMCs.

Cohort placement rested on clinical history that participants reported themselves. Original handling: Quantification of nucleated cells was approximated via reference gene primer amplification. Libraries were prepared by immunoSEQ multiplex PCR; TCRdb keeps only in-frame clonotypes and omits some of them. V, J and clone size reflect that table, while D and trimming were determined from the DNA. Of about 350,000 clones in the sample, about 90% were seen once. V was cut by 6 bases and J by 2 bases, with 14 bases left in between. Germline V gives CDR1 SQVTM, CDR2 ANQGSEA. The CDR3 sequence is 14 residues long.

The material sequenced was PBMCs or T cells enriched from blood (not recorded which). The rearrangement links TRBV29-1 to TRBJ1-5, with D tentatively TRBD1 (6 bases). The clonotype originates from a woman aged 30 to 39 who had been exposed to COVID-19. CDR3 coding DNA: TGCAGCGTGCCAGGGGAGTCGGGCAATCAGCCCCAGCATTTT. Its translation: CSVPGESGNQPQHF.